The next 21 T cell receptor beta chains were all read from a single sample in a study of cytomegalovirus exposure and HLA in healthy donors. Assay used: immunoSEQ multiplex PCR; TCRdb lists only in-frame clones, some missing. Here the sample spans 90,000 to 150,000 clones, 88% being singletons. Sequenced: PBMCs. These receptor sequences come from a young woman in good health and CMV-seropositive.

The chain uses TRBV29-1 and TRBJ1-1, with a possible D match to TRBD1 (5 bases). This CDR3 comprises 13 residues. V dropped 2 bases and J dropped 6 bases, with 13 bases sitting between them. From germline, CDR1 is SQVTM and CDR2 ANQGSEA. The DNA for the CDR3 is TGCAGCGTTGAAAACAGGTTAGTCTCTGAAGCTTTCTTT. The encoded protein is CSVENRLVSEAFF.

The V and J genes are TRBV11-2 and TRBJ1-6, with D perhaps matching TRBD1 (6 bases). The germline gives CDR1 SGHAT, CDR2 FQNNGV. The CDR3 is 19 residues long. Trimming removed 1 base at V and 9 bases at J, with 25 bases between. CDR3 sequence: CASSLAPLGGRLRSSPLHF. In DNA, the CDR3 is TGTGCCAGCAGCTTAGCCCCTTTGGGGGGGCGCTTAAGGTCTTCACCCCTCCACTTT.

The rearrangement uses TRBV2 and TRBJ2-7; tentatively, D is TRBD2 (5 bases). V was shortened by 6 bases and J by 1 base, with 16 bases between the two germline ends. The CDR3 runs to 15 residues. Germline CDR1 SNHLY, CDR2 FYNNEI. CDR3 sequence (DNA): TGTGCCAGCAGCGAGGCTGGGAGCAGGTCCTACGAGCAGTACTTC. The encoded protein is CASSEAGSRSYEQYF.

The chain employs TRBV5-6 and TRBJ1-3, with TRBD1 identical over 7 bases. The CDR3 covers 14 residues. Germline loops: CDR1 SGHDT, CDR2 YYEEEE. J lost 3 bases, V lost 4 bases, and 4 bases had no gene match. For the CDR3, the DNA is TGTGCCAGCAGCCTACGACAGGGTGGAAACACCATATATTTT. Translation: CASSLRQGGNTIYF.

The rearrangement uses TRBV5-1 and TRBJ1-2, with 12 bases lining up with TRBD1. J gave up 2 bases and V 3 bases, and 5 bases lay outside the gene matches. This CDR3 has 16 amino acids. From germline, CDR1 is SGHRS and CDR2 YFSETQ. This CDR3 is CASSSGQGAANYGYTF. Here the CDR3 DNA reads TGCGCCAGCAGCTCGGGACAGGGGGCGGCAAACTATGGCTACACCTTC.

The chain is built from TRBV2 and TRBJ2-5, with D maybe TRBD2 (5 bases). V was pared by 6 bases and J by 5 bases, with 13 bases between. Germline CDR1 is SNHLY and CDR2 is FYNNEI. The CDR3 consists of 13 residues. CDR3 nucleotides: TGTGCCAGCAGACGGACCCCGGGGGAGACCCAGTACTTC. The encoded protein is CASRRTPGETQYF.

The chain joins TRBV7-6 to TRBJ2-5; D is unclear. This CDR3 is 12 amino acids long. Germline values: CDR1 SGHVS, CDR2 FNYEAQ. With 5 bases removed from V and 1 base from J, the gap between germline ends came to 5 bases. Here the CDR3 reads CASSLFQETQYF. CDR3 sequence (DNA): TGTGCCAGCAGCCTCTTCCAAGAGACCCAGTACTTC.

This chain connects TRBV5-1 to TRBJ2-1; D is perhaps TRBD1 (8 bases). Germline assignment: CDR1 SGHRS and CDR2 YFSETQ. The CDR3 has 16 residues. Trimming pared 0 bases from V and 4 bases from J, leaving 14 bases between. CDR3 DNA: TGCGCCAGCAGCTTGGACGCGGGGGACAGGTACAATGAGCAGTTCTTC. Amino acids: CASSLDAGDRYNEQFF.

The chain carries TRBV30 and TRBJ2-3; a weak D match, TRBD1 (6 bases). The CDR3 spans 13 residues. V was shortened by 4 bases and J by 2 bases, with 10 bases between the two germline ends. Germline V gene lookup returns CDR1 GTSNPN and CDR2 SVGIG (reference sequence). DNA of the CDR3: TGTGCCTGGACAGGGGCACTCACAGATACGCAGTATTTT. Amino acids: CAWTGALTDTQYF.

This clone was observed a single time. This sequence joins TRBV18 and TRBJ2-7; possible D gene TRBD1, 6 bases. V was cut by 4 bases and J by 6 bases, with 10 bases left in between. Germline assignment: CDR1 KGHSH and CDR2 LQKENI. The CDR3 is 12 residues long. This CDR3 reads CASSLTGSEQYF. The CDR3 nucleotides are TGTGCCAGCTCACTAACAGGGAGCGAGCAGTACTTC.

The chain couples TRBV5-1 to TRBJ2-1; possible D gene TRBD1, 6 bases. Trimming left V 3 bases short and J 7 bases short, with 11 bases between. Germline loops: CDR1 SGHRS, CDR2 YFSETQ. The CDR3 loop spans 13 amino acids. The CDR3 is CASSWDKGNEQFF. For the CDR3, the DNA is TGCGCCAGCAGCTGGGACAAGGGGAATGAGCAGTTCTTC.

The chain uses TRBV9 and TRBJ2-7; no definite D call. The CDR3 extends over 13 amino acids. Trimming removed 0 bases at V and 5 bases at J, with 9 bases between. The V gene's germline CDR1 is SGDLS and CDR2 YYNGEE. CDR3 loop: CASSVGLSDEQYF. The CDR3 DNA reads TGTGCCAGCAGCGTAGGATTGAGCGACGAGCAGTACTTC.

There are a few counts of this clone. The rearrangement joins TRBV7-2 to TRBJ1-6, with TRBD1 matching 8 bases. Germline V gene sequence: CDR1 SGHTA, CDR2 FQGNSA. The CDR3 is 16 residues long. The ends lost 1 base at V and 11 bases at J; junction bases unmatched: 10. The CDR3 region has the DNA TGTGCCAGCAGCTTAGGGGGTGGGACAGGATGGACACCCCTCCACTTT. As protein: CASSLGGGTGWTPLHF.

This clone was seen just once. The chain joins TRBV7-9 to TRBJ2-7, with a possible D match to TRBD2 (5 bases). The CDR3 is 15 amino acids. Trimming cost V 5 bases and J 2 bases, with 16 bases left between them. Germline-derived CDR1 and CDR2 are SEHNR and FQNEAQ (reference sequence). The CDR3 nucleotides are TGTGCCAGCAGCGACCCCGGGGTTGGGACCTACGAGCAGTACTTC. Its translation: CASSDPGVGTYEQYF.

Only one count was recorded for this clone. The chain has TRBV27 and TRBJ1-1; tentatively, D is TRBD1 (5 bases). Germline V lookup: CDR1 MNHEY, CDR2 SMNVEV (reference sequence). This CDR3 is built from 13 residues. V shed 3 bases and J shed 4 bases, with 9 bases lying between them. This CDR3 reads CASSFLGGTEAFF. CDR3 DNA: TGTGCCAGCAGTTTCCTGGGGGGCACTGAAGCTTTCTTT.

The genes are TRBV2 and TRBJ2-1; TRBD2 agrees at 12 bases. Unmatched junction bases numbered 8, after V lost 1 base and J lost 10 bases. This CDR3 is 16 amino acids long. The germline CDR1 and CDR2 sequences are SNHLY and FYNNEI. The CDR3 is CASSEVVLAGGGEQFF. The CDR3, as DNA: TGTGCCAGCAGTGAAGTAGTACTAGCGGGAGGAGGCGAGCAGTTCTTC.

The rearrangement joins TRBV4-3 to TRBJ2-4, with a tentative D call TRBD1 (6 bases). V lost 1 base, J lost 8 bases, and 15 bases lay in between. CDR1 is LGHNA, CDR2 YSLEER, per germline. The CDR3 is 15 residues long. The CDR3 loop reads CASSQGSDRTDIQYF. CDR3 nucleotide sequence: TGCGCCAGCAGCCAAGGGTCCGACAGGACAGACATTCAGTACTTC.

The chain is built from TRBV7-2 and TRBJ2-1; D possibly corresponds to TRBD1 (5 bases). Germline V gene data show CDR1 as SGHTA and CDR2 as FQGNSA. The CDR3 is made up of 12 amino acids. The V and J ends lost 4 bases and 15 bases respectively, with 16 bases between them. CDR3 coding DNA: TGTGCCAGCAGCTCTCAGGGTCTTTACCCGTTCTTC. The encoded protein is CASSSQGLYPFF.

The J gene is TRBJ1-1, the V gene TRBV30; 7 nucleotides align to TRBD1. The germline CDR1 and CDR2 sequences are GTSNPN and SVGIG (reference sequence). V trimming: 1 base; J trimming: 6 bases; junction bases outside the gene matches: 11. This CDR3 comprises 15 residues. The CDR3 reads CAWSEGAGWGAEAFF. CDR3 in DNA: TGTGCCTGGAGTGAGGGGGCGGGATGGGGGGCTGAAGCTTTCTTT. Together with reference TRBV30 and TRBJ1-1, the CDR3 gives the full variable domain: SQTIHQWPATLVQPVGSPLSLECTVEGTSNPNLYWYRQAAGRGLQLLFYSVGIGQISSEVPQNLSASRPQDRQFILSSKKLLLSDSGFYLCAWSEGAGWGAEAFFGQGTRLTVV.

This chain joins TRBV7-9 and TRBJ2-7; possible D gene TRBD2, 5 bases. V lost 5 bases and J lost 12, with 17 bases in between. This CDR3 comprises 12 residues. In germline, CDR1 is SEHNR, CDR2 FQNEAQ (reference sequence). The CDR3 sequence is CASSPDSSRRYF. CDR3 DNA sequence: TGTGCCAGCAGCCCGGACTCATCAAGGAGGTACTTC.

In nucleotides, the CDR3 is TGTGCCAGCTCTGGGAGGGGCCGAATGAACACTGAAGCTTTCTTT. It specifies CASSGRGRMNTEAFF. The chain carries TRBV5-4 and TRBJ1-1; a weak D match, TRBD1 (5 bases). Deletions cut 7 bases from V and 0 bases from J, with 16 bases between. CDR3 length: 15 amino acids. Germline loops: CDR1 SGHNT, CDR2 YYREEE (reference sequence).